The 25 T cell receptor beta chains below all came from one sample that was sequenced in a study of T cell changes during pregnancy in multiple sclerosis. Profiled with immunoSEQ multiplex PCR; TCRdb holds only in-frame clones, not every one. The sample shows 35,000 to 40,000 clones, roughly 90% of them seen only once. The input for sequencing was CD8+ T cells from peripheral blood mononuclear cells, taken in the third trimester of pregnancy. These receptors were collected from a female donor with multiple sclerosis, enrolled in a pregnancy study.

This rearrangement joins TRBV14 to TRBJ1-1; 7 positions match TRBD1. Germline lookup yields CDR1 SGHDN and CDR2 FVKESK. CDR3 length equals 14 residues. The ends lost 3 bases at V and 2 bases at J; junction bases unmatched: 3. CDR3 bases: TGTGCCAGCAGCCAGACAGGGAAAAACACTGAAGCTTTCTTT. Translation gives CASSQTGKNTEAFF. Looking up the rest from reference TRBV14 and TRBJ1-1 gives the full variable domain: EAGVTQFPSHSVIEKGQTVTLRCDPISGHDNLYWYRRVMGKEIKFLLHFVKESKQDESGMPNNRFLAERTGGTYSTLKVQPAELEDSGVYFCASSQTGKNTEAFFGQGTRLTVV.

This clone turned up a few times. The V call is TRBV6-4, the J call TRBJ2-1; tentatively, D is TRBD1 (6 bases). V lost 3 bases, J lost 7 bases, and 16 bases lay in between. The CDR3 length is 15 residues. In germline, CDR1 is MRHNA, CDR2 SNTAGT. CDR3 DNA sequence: TGTGCCAGCAGTGAAGGGACAAGGGATACAAATGAGCAGTTCTTC. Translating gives CASSEGTRDTNEQFF.

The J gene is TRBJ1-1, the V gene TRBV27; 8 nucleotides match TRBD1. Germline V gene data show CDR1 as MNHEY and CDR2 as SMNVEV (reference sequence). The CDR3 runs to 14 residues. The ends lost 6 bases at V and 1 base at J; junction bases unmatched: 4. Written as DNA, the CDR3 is TGTGCCAGCAGGAACAGGGGGACGAACACTGAAGCTTTCTTT. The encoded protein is CASRNRGTNTEAFF.

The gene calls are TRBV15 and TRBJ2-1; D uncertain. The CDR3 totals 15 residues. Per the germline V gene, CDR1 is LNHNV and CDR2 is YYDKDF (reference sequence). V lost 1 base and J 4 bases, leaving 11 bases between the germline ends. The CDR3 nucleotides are TGTGCCACCAGCAGAGCTTCGGTCCCTTACAATGAGCAGTTCTTC. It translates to CATSRASVPYNEQFF.

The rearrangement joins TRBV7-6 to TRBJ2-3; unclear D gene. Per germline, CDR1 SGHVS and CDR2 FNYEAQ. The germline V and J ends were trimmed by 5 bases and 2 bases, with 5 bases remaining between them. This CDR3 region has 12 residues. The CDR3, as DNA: TGTGCCAGCAGCCCAGACACAGATACGCAGTATTTT. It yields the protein CASSPDTDTQYF.

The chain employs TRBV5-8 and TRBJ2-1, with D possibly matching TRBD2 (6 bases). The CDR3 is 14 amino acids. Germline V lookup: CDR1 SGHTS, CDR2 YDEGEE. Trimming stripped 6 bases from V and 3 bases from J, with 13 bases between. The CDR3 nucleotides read TGTGCCAGCAATGCGGCGGGAAGCTACAATGAGCAGTTCTTC. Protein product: CASNAAGSYNEQFF.

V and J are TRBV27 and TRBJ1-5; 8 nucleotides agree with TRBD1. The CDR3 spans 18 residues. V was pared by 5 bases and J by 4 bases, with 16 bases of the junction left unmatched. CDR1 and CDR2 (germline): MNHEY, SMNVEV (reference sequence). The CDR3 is CASSPRQGASIGNQPQHF. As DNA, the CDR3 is TGTGCCAGCAGTCCCCGGCAGGGGGCGTCTATAGGGAATCAGCCCCAGCATTTT.

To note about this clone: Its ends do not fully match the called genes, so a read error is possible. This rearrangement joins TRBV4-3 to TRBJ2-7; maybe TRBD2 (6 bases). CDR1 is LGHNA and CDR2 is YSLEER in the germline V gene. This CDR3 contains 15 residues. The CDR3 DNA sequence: TGCGCCAGCAGCCAAGAAAGAGCGGGCTCCAACGAGCAGTACTTC. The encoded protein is CASSQERAGSNEQYF.

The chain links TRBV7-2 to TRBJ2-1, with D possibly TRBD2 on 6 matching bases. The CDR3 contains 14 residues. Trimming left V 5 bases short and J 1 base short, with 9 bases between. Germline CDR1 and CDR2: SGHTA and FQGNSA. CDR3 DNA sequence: TGTGCCAGCAGCCCCGGGGGTTCCTACAATGAGCAGTTCTTC. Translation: CASSPGGSYNEQFF.

CDR3 residues: CASSYSIVSQETQYF. The CDR3 coding sequence is TGTGCCAGCAGTTACTCGATCGTCAGCCAAGAGACCCAGTACTTC. The rearrangement uses TRBV6-5 and TRBJ2-5; D unclear. The length of the CDR3 is 15 residues. The ends were cut back, 0 bases at V and 1 base at J, with 9 bases in the middle. Germline V gene data show CDR1 as MNHEY and CDR2 as SVGAGI.

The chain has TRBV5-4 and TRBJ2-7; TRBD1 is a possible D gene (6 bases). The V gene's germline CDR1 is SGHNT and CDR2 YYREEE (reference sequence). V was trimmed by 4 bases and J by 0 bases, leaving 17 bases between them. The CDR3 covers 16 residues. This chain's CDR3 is CASSDLEGESSYEQYF. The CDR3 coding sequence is TGTGCCAGCAGCGATCTCGAGGGGGAGAGCTCCTACGAGCAGTACTTC. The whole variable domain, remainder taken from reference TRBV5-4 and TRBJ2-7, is ETGVTQSPTHLIKTRGQQVTLRCSSQSGHNTVSWYQQALGQGPQFIFQYYREEENGRGNFPPRFSGLQFPNYSSELNVNALELDDSALYLCASSDLEGESSYEQYFGPGTRLTVT.

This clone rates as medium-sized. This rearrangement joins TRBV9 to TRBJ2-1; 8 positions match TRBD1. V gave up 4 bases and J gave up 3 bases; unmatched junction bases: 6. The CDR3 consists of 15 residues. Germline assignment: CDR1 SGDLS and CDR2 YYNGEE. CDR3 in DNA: TGTGCCAGCAGCTCGACCGGGACAGGCTACAATGAGCAGTTCTTC. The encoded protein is CASSSTGTGYNEQFF. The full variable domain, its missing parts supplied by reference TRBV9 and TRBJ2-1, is DSGVTQTPKHLITATGQRVTLRCSPRSGDLSVYWYQQSLDQGLQFLIQYYNGEERAKGNILERFSAQQFPDLHSELNLSSLELGDSALYFCASSSTGTGYNEQFFGPGTRLTVL.

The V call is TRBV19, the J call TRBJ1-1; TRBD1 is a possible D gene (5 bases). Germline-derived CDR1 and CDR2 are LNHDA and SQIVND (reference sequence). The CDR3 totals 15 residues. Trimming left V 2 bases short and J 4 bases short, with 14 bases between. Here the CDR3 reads CASSISGLGGTEAFF. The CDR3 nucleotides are TGTGCCAGTAGTATATCGGGGTTGGGGGGCACTGAAGCTTTCTTT.

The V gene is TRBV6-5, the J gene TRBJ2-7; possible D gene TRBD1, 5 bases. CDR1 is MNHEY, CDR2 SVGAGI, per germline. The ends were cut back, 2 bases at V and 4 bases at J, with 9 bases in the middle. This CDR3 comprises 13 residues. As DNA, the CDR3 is TGTGCCAGCAGTTACCGCAGGGATTACGAGCAGTACTTC. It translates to CASSYRRDYEQYF.

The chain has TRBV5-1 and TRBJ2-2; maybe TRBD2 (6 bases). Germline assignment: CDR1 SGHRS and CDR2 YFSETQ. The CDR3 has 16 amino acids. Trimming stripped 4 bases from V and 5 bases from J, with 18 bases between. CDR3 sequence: CASSTPIGSGTGELFF. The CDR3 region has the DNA TGCGCCAGCAGCACCCCAATCGGGAGCGGAACCGGGGAGCTGTTTTTT.

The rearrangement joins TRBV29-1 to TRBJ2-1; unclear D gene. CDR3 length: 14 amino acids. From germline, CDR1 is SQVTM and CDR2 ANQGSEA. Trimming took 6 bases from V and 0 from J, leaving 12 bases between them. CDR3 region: CSVIVRSSYNEQFF. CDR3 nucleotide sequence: TGCAGCGTCATCGTCAGAAGCTCCTACAATGAGCAGTTCTTC.

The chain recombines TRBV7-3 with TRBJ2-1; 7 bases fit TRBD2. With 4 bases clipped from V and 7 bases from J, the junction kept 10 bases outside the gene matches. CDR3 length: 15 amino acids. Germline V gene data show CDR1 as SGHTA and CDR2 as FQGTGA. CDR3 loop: CASSSGLEGGNEQFF. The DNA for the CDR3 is TGTGCCAGCAGCTCTGGACTAGAGGGAGGTAATGAGCAGTTCTTC.

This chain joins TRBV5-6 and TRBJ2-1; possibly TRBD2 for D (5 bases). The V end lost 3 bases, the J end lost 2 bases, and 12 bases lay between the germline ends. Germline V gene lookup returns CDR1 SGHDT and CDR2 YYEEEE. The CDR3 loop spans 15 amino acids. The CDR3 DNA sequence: TGTGCCAGCAGCTCCAGGACTGTCCCCTACAATGAGCAGTTCTTC. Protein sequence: CASSSRTVPYNEQFF.

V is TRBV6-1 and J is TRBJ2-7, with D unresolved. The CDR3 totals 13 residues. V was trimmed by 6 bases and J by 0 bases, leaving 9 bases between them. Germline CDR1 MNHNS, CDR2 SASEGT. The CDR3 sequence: CASRDIASYEQYF. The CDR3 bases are TGTGCCAGCAGAGATATAGCCTCCTACGAGCAGTACTTC.

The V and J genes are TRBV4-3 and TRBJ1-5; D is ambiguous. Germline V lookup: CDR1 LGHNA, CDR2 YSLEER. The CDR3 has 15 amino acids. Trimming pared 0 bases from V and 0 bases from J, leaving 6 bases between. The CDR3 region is CASSQDLPSNQPQHF. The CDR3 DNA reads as TGCGCCAGCAGCCAAGACCTCCCTAGCAATCAGCCCCAGCATTTT.

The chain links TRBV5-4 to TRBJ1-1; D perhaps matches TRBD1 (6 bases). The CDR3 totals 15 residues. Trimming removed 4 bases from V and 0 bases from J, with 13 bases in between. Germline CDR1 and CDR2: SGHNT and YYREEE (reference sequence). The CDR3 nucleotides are TGTGCCAGCAGCCCTGCAGGGGCGATGAACACTGAAGCTTTCTTT. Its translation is CASSPAGAMNTEAFF.

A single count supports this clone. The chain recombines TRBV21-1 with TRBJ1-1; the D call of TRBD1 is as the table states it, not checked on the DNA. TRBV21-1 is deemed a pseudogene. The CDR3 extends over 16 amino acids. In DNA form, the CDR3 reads TGTGCCAGCACCATAAGACAGAAACCGTTGAACACTGAAGCTTTCTTT. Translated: CASTIRQKPLNTEAFF.

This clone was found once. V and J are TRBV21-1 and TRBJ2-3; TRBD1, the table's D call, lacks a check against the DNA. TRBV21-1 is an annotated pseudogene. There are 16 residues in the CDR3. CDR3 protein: CASTQSGTDSTDTQYF. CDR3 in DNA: TGTGCCAGCACCCAGAGTGGGACAGATAGCACAGATACGCAGTATTTT.

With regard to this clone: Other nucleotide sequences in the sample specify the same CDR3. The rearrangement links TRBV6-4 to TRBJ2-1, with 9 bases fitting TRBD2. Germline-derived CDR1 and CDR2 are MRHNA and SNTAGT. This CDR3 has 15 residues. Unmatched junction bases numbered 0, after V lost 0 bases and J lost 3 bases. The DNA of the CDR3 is TGTGCCAGCAGTGACTCGACTAGCGGCTACAATGAGCAGTTCTTC. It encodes CASSDSTSGYNEQFF.

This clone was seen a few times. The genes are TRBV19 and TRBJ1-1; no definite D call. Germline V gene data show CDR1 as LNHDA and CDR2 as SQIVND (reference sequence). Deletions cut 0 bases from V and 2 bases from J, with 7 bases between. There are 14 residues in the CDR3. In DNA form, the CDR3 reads TGTGCCAGTAGTATAGACGTCACTAACACTGAAGCTTTCTTT. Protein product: CASSIDVTNTEAFF. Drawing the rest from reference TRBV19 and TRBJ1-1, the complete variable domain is DGGITQSPKYLFRKEGQNVTLSCEQNLNHDAMYWYRQDPGQGLRLIYYSQIVNDFQKGDIAEGYSVSREKKESFPLTVTSAQKNPTAFYLCASSIDVTNTEAFFGQGTRLTVV.